Reported below is one T cell receptor (beta chain). Its target is unknown. The data belong to a study of immune cell composition in non-small cell lung cancer. Overall study: Lung adenocarcinoma or squamous carcinoma made up most tumours. Overall study results and limits: Dominant in vivo tumour-associated clones were not shown to share tumour-reactive sequences. Adenocarcinomas with higher top tumour-associated clone frequency had more reactive TILs.

TCRdb's copy holds only in-frame clones and misses some; the assay was immunoSEQ multiplex PCR. The repertoire consists of about 6,000 clones, with roughly 85% occurring once and the leading ten covering around 6%. The normal lung sample lay at least 3 cm, and maximally far, from the tumour. Template was genomic DNA from frozen, unsorted single-cell suspensions. Germline CDR1 and CDR2: SQVTM and ANQGSEA. Trimming shortened V by 5 bases and J by 3 bases, and 23 bases separated the two germline ends. The CDR3 has 16 amino acids. Sequencing input: non-adjacent lung tissue. The chain couples TRBV29-1 to TRBJ2-7; TRBD2 might be the D (6 bases). The sequence derives from a human donor with non-small cell lung cancer. CDR3: CSVRRTTRGKGYEQYF. The CDR3 bases are TGCAGCGTTAGAAGGACGACTAGGGGTAAGGGCTACGAGCAGTACTTC.